The 25 T cell receptor beta chains below all came from one sample that was sequenced in a study of blood T cells in healthy people across ages. A sample-barcoded 5' primer and a J-beta primer mix were used in a second PCR of roughly 7 to 11 cycles. TCRdb fed the 5' RACE reads into MiXCR, producing one record per CDR3 protein. The sample holds 1.5 million to 1.9 million distinct CDR3 sequences; 35% to 45% are singletons and the top ten take under 5%. Sequences were obtained from blood. The origin of the receptors is a woman under 30 in good health.

This clonotype showed up many times. The genes are TRBV18 and TRBJ2-5, with TRBD2 matching over 10 bases. The CDR3 loop spans 15 amino acids. The germline V gene encodes CDR1 KGHSH and CDR2 LQKENI. Germline trimming cut 8 bases from V and 2 bases from J; bases unmatched to any gene: 8. The CDR3 protein is CASSPGLAAQETQYF. CDR3 sequence (DNA): TGTGCCAGCAGTCCAGGACTAGCGGCACAAGAGACCCAGTACTTC.

As DNA, the CDR3 is TGTGCCATTCGGCCTAGCGGGTTGATAAGTGGAGAGCAGTACTTC. It is translated as CAIRPSGLISGEQYF. The V gene is TRBV6-6, the J gene TRBJ2-7; 8 bases are shared with TRBD2. The CDR3 loop spans 15 amino acids. Germline V gene lookup returns CDR1 MNHNY and CDR2 SVGAGI (reference sequence). V lost 10 bases, J lost 7 bases, and 18 bases stayed unmatched.

CDR3 DNA: TGTGCCAGCAGTTTATCTGGTCAGGGTCCCTACGAGCAGTACTTC. Translated, it gives CASSLSGQGPYEQYF. The chain combines TRBV27 with TRBJ2-7, with D perhaps TRBD1 (5 bases). The CDR3 runs to 15 residues. Trimming stripped 0 bases from V and 2 bases from J, with 11 bases between. Germline V CDR1 and CDR2: MNHEY, SMNVEV (reference sequence).

This clonotype showed up just a few times. The chain couples TRBV25-1 to TRBJ1-4; D uncertain. With 1 base removed from V and 4 bases from J, the gap between germline ends came to 7 bases. The germline gives CDR1 MGHDK, CDR2 SYGVNS. CDR3 length: 14 amino acids. CDR3 sequence: CASSEFGFNEKLFF. CDR3 nucleotides: TGTGCCAGCAGTGAATTCGGGTTTAATGAAAAACTGTTTTTT.

The chain is built from TRBV12-3 or TRBV12-4 and TRBJ1-2; TRBD1 matches 8 bases. The CDR3 is 14 amino acids. Germline trimming cut 7 bases from V and 6 bases from J; bases unmatched to any gene: 10. The CDR3: CASTEDRGWDGYTF. The CDR3 nucleotides read TGTGCCAGCACCGAAGACAGGGGCTGGGATGGCTACACCTTC.

The V gene is TRBV27, the J gene TRBJ2-5; D possibly corresponds to TRBD1 (6 bases). Germline V gives CDR1 MNHEY, CDR2 SMNVEV (reference sequence). V lost 6 bases, J lost 5 bases, and 16 bases lay in between. The CDR3 loop spans 14 amino acids. CDR3 in DNA: TGTGCCAGCAGCAAGACAGGTGGGTCGGAGACCCAGTACTTC. Its translation: CASSKTGGSETQYF.

The V gene is TRBV7-8, the J gene TRBJ2-3, with 11 positions matching TRBD2. Per the germline V gene, CDR1 is SGHVS and CDR2 is FQNEAQ. The CDR3 runs to 17 residues. The ends lost 5 bases at V and 2 bases at J; junction bases unmatched: 9. The CDR3, as DNA: TGTGCCAGCAGCCCGGGCCCTAGCGGGAGGTTCACAGATACGCAGTATTTT. Protein: CASSPGPSGRFTDTQYF.

CDR3 nucleotides: TGTGCCAGCAGTTTTCCTCAGCCCCAGCATTTT. Translated: CASSFPQPQHF. The chain links TRBV6-2 or TRBV6-3 to TRBJ1-5; D is unclear. Trimming took 4 bases from V and 6 from J, leaving 4 bases between them. Germline V gene lookup returns CDR1 MNHEY and CDR2 SVGEGT. The CDR3 spans 11 residues.

This rearrangement joins TRBV2 to TRBJ2-1; unclear D gene. From germline, CDR1 is SNHLY and CDR2 FYNNEI. V shed 5 bases and J shed 2 bases, with 16 bases lying between them. The length of the CDR3 is 16 residues. CDR3: CASSPREARAYNEQFF. CDR3 in DNA: TGTGCCAGCAGTCCCCGAGAAGCCCGCGCCTACAATGAGCAGTTCTTC.

The rearrangement uses TRBV7-9 and TRBJ1-3, with D maybe TRBD1 (6 bases). The CDR3 sequence is 15 residues long. Germline CDR1 and CDR2: SEHNR and FQNEAQ (reference sequence). V was clipped by 1 base and J by 1 base, with 8 bases between them. The CDR3 DNA follows: TGTGCCAGCAGCTTAGGGACAGCTTCTGGAAACACCATATATTTT. This translates into CASSLGTASGNTIYF.

The chain joins TRBV5-7 to TRBJ2-1; no definite D call. Being an ORF, TRBV5-7 has a function that is uncertain. This CDR3 has 14 amino acids. Trimming took 0 bases from V and 3 from J, leaving 7 bases between them. For the CDR3, the DNA is TGTGCCAGCAGCTTGGAATGCCACTACAATGAGCAGTTCTTC. Translation gives CASSLECHYNEQFF.

Concerning this clonotype itself: Since a much larger clone is just one base distant, this may be a read error. The V call is TRBV20-1, the J call TRBJ1-5; D gene uncertain. With 1 base removed from V and 2 bases from J, the gap between germline ends came to 6 bases. The CDR3 consists of 13 residues. From germline, CDR1 is DFQATT and CDR2 SNEGSKA (reference sequence). DNA for the CDR3: TGCAGTGCTAGAGCAAGGGGCAATCAGCCCCAGCATTTT. Protein: CSARARGNQPQHF.

This chain uses TRBV12-3 or TRBV12-4 with TRBJ2-1; no clear D. V was trimmed by 3 bases and J by 7 bases, leaving 13 bases between them. The CDR3 extends over 14 amino acids. The CDR3, as DNA: TGTGCCAGCAGTTTGGCCAGCTCTTTGAATGAGCAGTTCTTC. It codes for CASSLASSLNEQFF.

The chain's CDR3 is CSARAYGGLSNQPQHF. The CDR3 DNA reads TGCAGTGCTAGAGCTTACGGGGGGCTAAGCAATCAGCCCCAGCATTTT. This chain uses TRBV20-1 with TRBJ1-5; a weak D match, TRBD1 (6 bases). V was clipped by 1 base and J by 1 base, with 14 bases between them. Per the germline V gene, CDR1 is DFQATT and CDR2 is SNEGSKA (reference sequence). The CDR3 spans 16 residues.

The J gene is TRBJ2-7, the V gene TRBV6-5; D uncertain. Germline values: CDR1 MNHEY, CDR2 SVGAGI. This CDR3 region has 12 residues. Trimming pared 7 bases from V and 2 bases from J, leaving 9 bases between. The CDR3 here is CASMAYTYEQYF. The CDR3 nucleotides are TGTGCCAGCATGGCTTATACCTACGAGCAGTACTTC.

This clonotype was seen a few times. V and J are TRBV3-1 and TRBJ1-6, with 9 nucleotides matching TRBD1. Germline CDR1 and CDR2: LGHDT and YNNKEL (reference sequence). The CDR3 extends over 15 amino acids. Trimming took 2 bases from V and 6 from J; bases not matched to a gene: 2. The CDR3: CASSQTTGGNSPLHF. CDR3 nucleotides: TGTGCCAGCAGCCAAACGACAGGGGGTAATTCACCCCTCCACTTT.

CDR3 sequence: CASSQDGPILMNTEAFF. In DNA form, the CDR3 reads TGCGCCAGCAGCCAAGATGGCCCCATTTTAATGAACACTGAAGCTTTCTTT. The V and J genes are TRBV4-3 and TRBJ1-1; D not certain. V gave up 0 bases and J gave up 0 bases, with 14 bases separating them. The CDR3 totals 17 residues. Germline values: CDR1 LGHNA, CDR2 YSLEER.

This clonotype was counted a few times. The gene calls are TRBV28 and TRBJ2-1; 9 bases agree with TRBD1. CDR3 length equals 16 residues. The V and J ends lost 7 bases and 4 bases, in that order; junction bases with no gene match: 11. Germline assignment: CDR1 MDHEN and CDR2 SYDVKM. The CDR3 region is CASTTPGTGKYNEQFF. The CDR3 region has the DNA TGTGCCAGCACCACTCCCGGGACAGGGAAATACAATGAGCAGTTCTTC.

The table lists this clonotype with a count of one. This chain joins TRBV20-1 and TRBJ2-1; no reliable D call. The CDR3 is 12 residues long. Germline CDR1 DFQATT, CDR2 SNEGSKA (reference sequence). The V end was cut by 4 bases, the J end by 10 bases, with 14 bases between. The CDR3 DNA reads TGCAGTGCTATTCTGGGTCCCTACGAGCAGTTCTTC. This codes for CSAILGPYEQFF.

The V and J genes are TRBV27 and TRBJ2-4; D not certain. With the DNA end fitting TRBJ2-5 better, the J assignment may be wrong. Per the germline V gene, CDR1 is MNHEY and CDR2 is SMNVEV (reference sequence). The CDR3 extends over 16 amino acids. CDR3 sequence: CASSPYPTGAQETQYF. The CDR3 DNA reads TGTGCCAGCAGTCCTTACCCAACCGGAGCCCAAGAGACCCAGTACTTC.

Remarks on this clonotype: This may be a read error: a much more frequent sequence differs by one nucleotide. This rearrangement joins TRBV7-2 to TRBJ2-3; D remains ambiguous. From germline, CDR1 is SGHTA and CDR2 FQGNSA. CDR3 length equals 14 residues. The CDR3 DNA is TGTGCCTGCAGCTTAGAAGGCGCCACAGATACGCAGTATTTT. Its protein product is CACSLEGATDTQYF.

This clonotype turned up a few times. The chain has TRBV28 and TRBJ2-4; 11 bases match TRBD2. The CDR3 extends over 16 amino acids. The V segment lost 7 bases and the J segment 0 bases; nucleotides outside the gene matches: 5. From germline, CDR1 is MDHEN and CDR2 SYDVKM. The CDR3 DNA is TGTGCCAGCATCGGACTAGCGGGTCTAGCCAAAAACATTCAGTACTTC. Its protein product is CASIGLAGLAKNIQYF.

This clonotype has a handful of counts. The gene calls are TRBV7-2 and TRBJ2-3, with D unclear. V lost 2 bases and J lost 6, with 9 bases in between. CDR1 is SGHTA and CDR2 is FQGNSA in the germline V gene. CDR3 length equals 13 residues. The CDR3 nucleotides are TGTGCCAGCAGCTTAATGGTTGCGGATACGCAGTATTTT. Amino acids: CASSLMVADTQYF. The full variable domain, in which reference TRBV7-2 and TRBJ2-3 provide the parts outside the CDR3, is GAGVSQSPSNKVTEKGKDVELRCDPISGHTALYWYRQSLGQGLEFLIYFQGNSAPDKSGLPSDRFSAERTGGSVSTLTIQRTQQEDSAVYLCASSLMVADTQYFGPGTRLTVL.

Worth noting for this clonotype: One end of the junction does not line up with germline, which may come from a read error. V gene TRBV9 combines with J gene TRBJ2-1; TRBD2 might be the D (6 bases). The CDR3 sequence is 15 residues long. In germline, CDR1 is SGDLS, CDR2 YYNGEE. CDR3 region: CTSSSQSGSYNEQFF. Here the CDR3 DNA reads TGTACCAGCAGCAGCCAGAGCGGGTCCTACAATGAGCAGTTCTTC.

V usage is TRBV5-6 and J usage is TRBJ2-3; D not certain. The V and J ends lost 6 bases and 1 base respectively, with 15 bases between them. This CDR3 is 15 amino acids long. Germline loops: CDR1 SGHDT, CDR2 YYEEEE. CDR3 protein: CASNTASAGTDTQYF. As DNA, the CDR3 is TGTGCCAGCAACACCGCGTCGGCGGGCACAGATACGCAGTATTTT.